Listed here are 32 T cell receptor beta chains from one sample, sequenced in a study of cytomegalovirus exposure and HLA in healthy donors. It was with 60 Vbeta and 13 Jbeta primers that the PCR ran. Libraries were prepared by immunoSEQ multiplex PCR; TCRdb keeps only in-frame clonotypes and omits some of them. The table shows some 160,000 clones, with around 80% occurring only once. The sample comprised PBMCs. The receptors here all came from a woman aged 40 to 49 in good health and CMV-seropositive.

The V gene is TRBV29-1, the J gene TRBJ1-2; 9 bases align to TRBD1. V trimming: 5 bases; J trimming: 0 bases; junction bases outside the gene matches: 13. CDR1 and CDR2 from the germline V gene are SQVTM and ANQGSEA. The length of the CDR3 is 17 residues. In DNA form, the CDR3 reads TGCAGCGTTCGAACCACAGGGGGCAGCAGGTCTAACTATGGCTACACCTTC. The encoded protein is CSVRTTGGSRSNYGYTF.

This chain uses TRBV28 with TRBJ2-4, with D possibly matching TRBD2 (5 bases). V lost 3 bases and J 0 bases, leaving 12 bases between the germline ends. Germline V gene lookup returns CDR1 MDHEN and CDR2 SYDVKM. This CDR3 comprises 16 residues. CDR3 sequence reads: CASSFRQRVAKNIQYF. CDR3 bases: TGTGCCAGCAGTTTTAGGCAGAGGGTAGCCAAAAACATTCAGTACTTC. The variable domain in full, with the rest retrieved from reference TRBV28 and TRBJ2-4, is DVKVTQSSRYLVKRTGEKVFLECVQDMDHENMFWYRQDPGLGLRLIYFSYDVKMKEKGDIPEGYSVSREKKERFSLILESASTNQTSMYLCASSFRQRVAKNIQYFGAGTRLSVL.

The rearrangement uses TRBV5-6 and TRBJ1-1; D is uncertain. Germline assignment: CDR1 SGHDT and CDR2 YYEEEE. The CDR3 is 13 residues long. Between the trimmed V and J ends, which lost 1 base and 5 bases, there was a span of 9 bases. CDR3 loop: CASSLFGFTEAFF. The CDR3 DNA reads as TGTGCCAGCAGCTTGTTCGGGTTTACTGAAGCTTTCTTT.

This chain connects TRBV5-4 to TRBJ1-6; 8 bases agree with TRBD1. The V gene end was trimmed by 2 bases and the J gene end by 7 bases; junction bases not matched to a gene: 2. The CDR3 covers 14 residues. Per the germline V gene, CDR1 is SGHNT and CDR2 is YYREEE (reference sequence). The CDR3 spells CASSLRTGNSPLHF. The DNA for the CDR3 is TGTGCCAGCAGCTTACGGACAGGGAATTCACCCCTCCACTTT.

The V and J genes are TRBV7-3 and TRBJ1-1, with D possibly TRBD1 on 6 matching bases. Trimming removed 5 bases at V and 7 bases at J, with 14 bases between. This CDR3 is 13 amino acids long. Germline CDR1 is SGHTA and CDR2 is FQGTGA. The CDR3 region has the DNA TGTGCCAGCAGCAAACAGGGAGACCATGAAGCTTTCTTT. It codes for CASSKQGDHEAFF.

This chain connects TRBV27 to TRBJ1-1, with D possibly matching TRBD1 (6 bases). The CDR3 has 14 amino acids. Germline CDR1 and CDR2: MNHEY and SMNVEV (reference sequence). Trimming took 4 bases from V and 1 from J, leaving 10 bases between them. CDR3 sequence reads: CASSWAGANTEAFF. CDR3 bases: TGTGCCAGCAGTTGGGCAGGGGCGAACACTGAAGCTTTCTTT.

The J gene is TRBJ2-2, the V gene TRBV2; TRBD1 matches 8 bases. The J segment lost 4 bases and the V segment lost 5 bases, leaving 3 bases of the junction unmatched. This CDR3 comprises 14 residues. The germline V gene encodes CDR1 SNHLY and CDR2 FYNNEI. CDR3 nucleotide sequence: TGTGCCAGCAGTCTACAGGGGGTCACCGGGGAGCTGTTTTTT. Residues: CASSLQGVTGELFF.

The chain's CDR3 is CASSLGGLAGQETQYF. The CDR3 DNA follows: TGTGCCAGCAGCTTAGGTGGACTAGCGGGGCAAGAGACCCAGTACTTC. This chain connects TRBV11-2 to TRBJ2-5, with 12 bases identical to TRBD2. The CDR3 totals 16 residues. Germline-derived CDR1 and CDR2 are SGHAT and FQNNGV. V lost 1 base, J lost 2 bases, and 2 bases stayed unmatched.

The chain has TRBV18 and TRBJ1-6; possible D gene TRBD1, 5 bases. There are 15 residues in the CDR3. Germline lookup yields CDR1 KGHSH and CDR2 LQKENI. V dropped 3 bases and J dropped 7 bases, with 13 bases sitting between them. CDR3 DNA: TGTGCCAGCTCACCTAACGGACAAGGAAATTCACCCCTCCACTTT. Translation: CASSPNGQGNSPLHF.

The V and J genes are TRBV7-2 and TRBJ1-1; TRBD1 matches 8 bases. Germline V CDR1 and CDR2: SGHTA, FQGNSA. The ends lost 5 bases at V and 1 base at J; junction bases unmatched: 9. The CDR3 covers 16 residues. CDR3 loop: CASSPLPDRGNTEAFF. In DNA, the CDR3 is TGTGCCAGCAGCCCTCTACCCGACAGGGGGAACACTGAAGCTTTCTTT.

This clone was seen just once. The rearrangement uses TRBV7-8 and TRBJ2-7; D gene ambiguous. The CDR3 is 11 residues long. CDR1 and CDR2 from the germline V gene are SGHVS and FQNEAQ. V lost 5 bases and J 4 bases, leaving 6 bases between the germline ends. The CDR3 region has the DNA TGTGCCAGCAGCCTTTCTTACGAGCAGTACTTC. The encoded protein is CASSLSYEQYF.

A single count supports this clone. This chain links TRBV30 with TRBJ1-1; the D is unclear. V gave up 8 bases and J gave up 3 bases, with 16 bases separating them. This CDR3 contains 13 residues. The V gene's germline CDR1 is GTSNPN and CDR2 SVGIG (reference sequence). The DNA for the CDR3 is TGTGCCGGCGGAGGGATTTGGGACACTGAAGCTTTCTTT. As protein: CAGGGIWDTEAFF.

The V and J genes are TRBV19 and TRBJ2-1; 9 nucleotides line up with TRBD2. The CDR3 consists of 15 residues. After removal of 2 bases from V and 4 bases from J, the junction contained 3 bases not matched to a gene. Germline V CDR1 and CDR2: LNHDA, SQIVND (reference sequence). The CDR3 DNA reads TGTGCCAGTAGTATACGAGCGGGGGGTTACAATGAGCAGTTCTTC. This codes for CASSIRAGGYNEQFF. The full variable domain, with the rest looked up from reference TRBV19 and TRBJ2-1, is DGGITQSPKYLFRKEGQNVTLSCEQNLNHDAMYWYRQDPGQGLRLIYYSQIVNDFQKGDIAEGYSVSREKKESFPLTVTSAQKNPTAFYLCASSIRAGGYNEQFFGPGTRLTVL.

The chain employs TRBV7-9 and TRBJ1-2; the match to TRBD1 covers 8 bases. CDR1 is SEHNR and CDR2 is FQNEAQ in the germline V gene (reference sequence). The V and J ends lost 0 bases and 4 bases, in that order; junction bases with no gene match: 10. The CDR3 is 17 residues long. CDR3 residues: CASSLALQGAAAYGYTF. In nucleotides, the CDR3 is TGTGCCAGCAGCTTAGCCCTTCAGGGGGCGGCCGCCTATGGCTACACCTTC.

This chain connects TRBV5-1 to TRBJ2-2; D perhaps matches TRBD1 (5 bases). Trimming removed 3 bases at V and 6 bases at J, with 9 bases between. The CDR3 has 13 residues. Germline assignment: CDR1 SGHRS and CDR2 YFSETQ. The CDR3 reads CASSSQGPGELFF. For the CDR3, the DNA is TGCGCCAGCAGCTCCCAGGGCCCCGGGGAGCTGTTTTTT.

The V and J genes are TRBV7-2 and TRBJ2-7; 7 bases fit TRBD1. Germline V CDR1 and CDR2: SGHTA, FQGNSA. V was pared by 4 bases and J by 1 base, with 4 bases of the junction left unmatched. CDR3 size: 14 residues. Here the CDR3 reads CASSWTGKSYEQYF. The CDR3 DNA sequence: TGTGCCAGCAGCTGGACAGGAAAGTCCTACGAGCAGTACTTC.

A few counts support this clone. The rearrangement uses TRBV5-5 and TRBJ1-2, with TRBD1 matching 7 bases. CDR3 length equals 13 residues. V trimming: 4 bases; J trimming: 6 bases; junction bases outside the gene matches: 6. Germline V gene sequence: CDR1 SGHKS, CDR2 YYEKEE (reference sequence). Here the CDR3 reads CASSGDSTDGYTF. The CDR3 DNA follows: TGTGCCAGCAGCGGGGACAGCACCGATGGCTACACCTTC.

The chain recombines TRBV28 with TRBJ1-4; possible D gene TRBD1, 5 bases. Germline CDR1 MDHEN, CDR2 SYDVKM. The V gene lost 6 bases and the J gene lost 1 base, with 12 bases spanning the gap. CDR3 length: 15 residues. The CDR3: CASSFTDRTNEKLFF. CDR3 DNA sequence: TGTGCCAGCAGCTTTACTGACAGAACTAATGAAAAACTGTTTTTT.

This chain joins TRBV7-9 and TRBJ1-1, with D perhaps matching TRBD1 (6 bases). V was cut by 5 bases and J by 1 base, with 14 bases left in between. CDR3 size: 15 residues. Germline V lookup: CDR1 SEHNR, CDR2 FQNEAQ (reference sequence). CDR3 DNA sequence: TGTGCCAGCAGCCGTACAGGACAGTCGAACACTGAAGCTTTCTTT. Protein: CASSRTGQSNTEAFF.

DNA of the CDR3: TGTGCCAGCAGCTTTCAGGGCCTCAACACCGGGGAGCTGTTTTTT. Translated: CASSFQGLNTGELFF. The chain employs TRBV5-6 and TRBJ2-2, with D possibly matching TRBD1 (5 bases). CDR3 length equals 15 residues. Germline V gene lookup returns CDR1 SGHDT and CDR2 YYEEEE. V was cut by 2 bases and J by 2 bases, with 10 bases left in between.

DNA for the CDR3: TGTGCCAGCAGCGTTTTACAGGGGCAGCTCTACAATGAGCAGTTCTTC. Its translation: CASSVLQGQLYNEQFF. The chain carries TRBV9 and TRBJ2-1; TRBD1 matches 7 bases. The CDR3 covers 16 residues. Trimming removed 2 bases from V and 3 bases from J; junction bases left unmatched: 8. Germline V gene lookup returns CDR1 SGDLS and CDR2 YYNGEE.

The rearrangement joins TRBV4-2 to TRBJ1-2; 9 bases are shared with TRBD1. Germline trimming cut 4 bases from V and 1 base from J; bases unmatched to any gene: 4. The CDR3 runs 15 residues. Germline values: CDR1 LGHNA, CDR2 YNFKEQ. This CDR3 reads CASSLWTGDNYGYTF. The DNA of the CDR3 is TGTGCCAGCAGCCTCTGGACAGGGGATAACTATGGCTACACCTTC.

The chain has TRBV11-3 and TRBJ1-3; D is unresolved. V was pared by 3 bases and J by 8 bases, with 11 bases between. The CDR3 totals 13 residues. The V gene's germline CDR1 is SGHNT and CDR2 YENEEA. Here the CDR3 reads CASSFTWRDTIYF. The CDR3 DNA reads TGTGCCAGCAGCTTTACCTGGCGGGACACCATATATTTT.

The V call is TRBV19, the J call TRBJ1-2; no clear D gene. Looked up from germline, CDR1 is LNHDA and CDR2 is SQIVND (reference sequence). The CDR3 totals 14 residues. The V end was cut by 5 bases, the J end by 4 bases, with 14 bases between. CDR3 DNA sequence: TGTGCCAGTAGTCCCTTCTCTACGGGCTATGGCTACACCTTC. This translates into CASSPFSTGYGYTF.

The CDR3 protein is CASSLGAFSGNTIYF. The CDR3 nucleotides read TGTGCCAGCAGTCTTGGGGCATTCTCTGGAAACACCATATATTTT. The chain is built from TRBV6-1 and TRBJ1-3, with D possibly being TRBD1 (5 bases). The CDR3 runs to 15 residues. From germline, CDR1 is MNHNS and CDR2 SASEGT. The V end was cut by 5 bases, the J end by 0 bases, with 11 bases between.

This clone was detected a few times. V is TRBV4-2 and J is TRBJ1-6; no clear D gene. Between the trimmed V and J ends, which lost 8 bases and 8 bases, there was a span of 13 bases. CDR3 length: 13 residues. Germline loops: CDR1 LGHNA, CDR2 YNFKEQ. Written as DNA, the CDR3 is TGTGCCAGCGAAGGCCTCCGGGATTCACCCCTCCACTTT. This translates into CASEGLRDSPLHF.

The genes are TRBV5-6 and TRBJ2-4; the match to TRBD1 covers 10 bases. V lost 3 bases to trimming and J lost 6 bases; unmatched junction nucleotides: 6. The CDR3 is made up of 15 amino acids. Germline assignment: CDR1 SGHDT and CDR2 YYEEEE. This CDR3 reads CASSSIGDRGNIQYF. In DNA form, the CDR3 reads TGTGCCAGCAGCTCCATTGGGGACAGGGGAAACATTCAGTACTTC. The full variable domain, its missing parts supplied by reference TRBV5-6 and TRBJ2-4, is DAGVTQSPTHLIKTRGQQVTLRCSPKSGHDTVSWYQQALGQGPQFIFQYYEEEERQRGNFPDRFSGHQFPNYSSELNVNALLLGDSALYLCASSSIGDRGNIQYFGAGTRLSVL.

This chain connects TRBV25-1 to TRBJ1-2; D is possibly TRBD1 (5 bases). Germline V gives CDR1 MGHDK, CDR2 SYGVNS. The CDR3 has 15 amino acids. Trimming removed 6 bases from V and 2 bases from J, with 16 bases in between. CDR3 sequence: CASRTTGTGNYGYTF. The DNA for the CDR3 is TGTGCCAGCAGGACAACCGGGACTGGAAACTATGGCTACACCTTC.

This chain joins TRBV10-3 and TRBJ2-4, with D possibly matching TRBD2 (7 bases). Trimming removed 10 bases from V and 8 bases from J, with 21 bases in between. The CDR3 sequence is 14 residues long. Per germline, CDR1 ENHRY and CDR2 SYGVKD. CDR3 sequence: CATRPGQGRDIQYF. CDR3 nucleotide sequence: TGTGCCACCAGACCGGGGCAGGGGAGGGACATTCAGTACTTC.

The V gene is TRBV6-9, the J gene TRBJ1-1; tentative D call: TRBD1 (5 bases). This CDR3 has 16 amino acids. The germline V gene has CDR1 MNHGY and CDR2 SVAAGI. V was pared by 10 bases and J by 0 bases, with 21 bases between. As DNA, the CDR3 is TGTGCCACTCGGGCCCAAGGGGCTGGTATGAACACTGAAGCTTTCTTT. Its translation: CATRAQGAGMNTEAFF.

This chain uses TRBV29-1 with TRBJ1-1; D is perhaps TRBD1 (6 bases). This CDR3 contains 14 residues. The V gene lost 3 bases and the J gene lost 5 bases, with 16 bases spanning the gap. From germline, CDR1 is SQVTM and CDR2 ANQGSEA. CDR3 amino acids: CSVEAAGRGTEAFF. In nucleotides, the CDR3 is TGCAGCGTTGAGGCGGCGGGGAGGGGGACTGAAGCTTTCTTT.

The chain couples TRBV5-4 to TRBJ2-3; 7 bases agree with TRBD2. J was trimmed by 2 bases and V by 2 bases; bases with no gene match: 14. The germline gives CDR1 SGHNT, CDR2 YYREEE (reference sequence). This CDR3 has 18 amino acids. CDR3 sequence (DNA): TGTGCCAGCAGCTTTTCGGCCCTCCTGCGGGGGAACACAGATACGCAGTATTTT. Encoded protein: CASSFSALLRGNTDTQYF.